The 21 T cell receptor beta chains below all came from one sample that was sequenced in a study of CD8+CD57+ T cells in acquired aplastic anemia. Profiles of TCR beta VDJ and CDR3 were generated from a genomic DNA template. TCRdb re-called the reads with MiXCR, one entry per CDR3 protein. This table holds roughly 300,000 distinct CDR3 sequences, approximately 56% found once. The sample consisted of sorted CD4+, CD8+, or CD8+CD57+ T cells (not recorded which) from PBMCs. These receptors were taken from a human donor with severe aplastic anemia or a healthy control (not recorded which).

This clonotype was observed at least ten times. The rearrangement links TRBV10-3 to TRBJ1-6, with 7 positions matching TRBD1. The CDR3 runs to 14 residues. V trimming: 4 bases; J trimming: 9 bases; junction bases outside the gene matches: 6. Germline CDR1 ENHRY, CDR2 SYGVKD. CDR3 loop: CAISATGEGSPLHF. The CDR3 nucleotides are TGTGCCATCAGTGCCACAGGGGAGGGTTCACCCCTCCACTTT.

The CDR3 is CASSREVAWTQYF. In DNA, the CDR3 is TGTGCCAGCAGTCGGGAGGTAGCATGGACCCAGTACTTC. J is TRBJ2-5 and V is TRBV7-8; TRBD2 agrees at 7 bases. In germline, CDR1 is SGHVS, CDR2 FQNEAQ. J was trimmed by 7 bases and V by 6 bases; bases with no gene match: 8. The CDR3 totals 13 residues. The variable domain in full, completed from reference TRBV7-8 and TRBJ2-5, reads GAGVSQSPRYKVAKRGQDVALRCDPISGHVSLFWYQQALGQGPEFLTYFQNEAQLDKSGLPSDRFFAERPEGSVSTLKIQRTQQEDSAVYLCASSREVAWTQYFGPGTRLLVL.

This clonotype was found a few times. This chain joins TRBV24-1 and TRBJ1-2, with D tentatively TRBD1 (5 bases). V dropped 7 bases and J dropped 2 bases, with 13 bases sitting between them. The length of the CDR3 is 14 residues. Germline V gives CDR1 KGHDR, CDR2 SFDVKD. The CDR3 region has the DNA TGTGCCACCAGAGGGGAAGGGCGGAACTATGGCTACACCTTC. Its translation: CATRGEGRNYGYTF.

This clonotype showed up many times. This sequence joins TRBV19 and TRBJ2-5; the D gene is possibly TRBD2 (7 bases). V was clipped by 1 base and J by 5 bases, with 11 bases between them. The CDR3 sequence is 14 residues long. The germline gives CDR1 LNHDA, CDR2 SQIVND (reference sequence). As DNA, the CDR3 is TGTGCCAGTAGTATAGCGGGGGGCCCGGAGACCCAGTACTTC. This encodes CASSIAGGPETQYF.

This chain links TRBV12-3 or TRBV12-4 with TRBJ1-6, with a possible D match to TRBD1 (5 bases). Trimming removed 7 bases from V and 3 bases from J, with 13 bases in between. The CDR3 is 15 amino acids. The CDR3 protein is CASTPRDGYNSPLHF. CDR3 coding DNA: TGTGCCAGCACCCCTCGGGACGGCTATAATTCACCCCTCCACTTT.

The chain recombines TRBV7-9 with TRBJ1-1, with D hard to call. CDR3 length: 13 residues. CDR1 and CDR2 from the germline V gene are SEHNR and FQNEAQ (reference sequence). Trimming removed 8 bases from V and 11 bases from J, with 21 bases in between. The CDR3 spells CASHPGLLTRAFF. DNA for the CDR3: TGTGCCAGCCATCCGGGCCTACTTACGAGGGCTTTCTTT.

A note on this clonotype: Its ends do not fully match the called genes, so a read error is possible. The chain uses TRBV7-2 and TRBJ2-5; 8 positions match TRBD2. Germline values: CDR1 SGHTA, CDR2 FQGNSA. This CDR3 has 18 residues. The CDR3 nucleotides read TGCGCCAGCAGCCAAGAGACAGGAGCAGCGGGGGAAGGAGAGACCCAGTACTTC. Translated, it gives CASSQETGAAGEGETQYF.

This clonotype was observed a few times. This chain joins TRBV12-3 or TRBV12-4 and TRBJ2-5; possible D gene TRBD2, 7 bases. Deletions cut 8 bases from V and 4 bases from J, with 11 bases between. This CDR3 region has 12 residues. The CDR3 is CASRGGGETQYF. The CDR3 DNA follows: TGTGCCAGCCGGGGAGGGGGAGAGACCCAGTACTTC.

V is TRBV7-3 and J is TRBJ1-2; a weak D match, TRBD1 (5 bases). Germline V gene lookup returns CDR1 SGHTA and CDR2 FQGTGA. Trimming left V 0 bases short and J 6 bases short, with 11 bases between. CDR3 length: 14 residues. CDR3 sequence: CASSLTREGDGYTF. The CDR3 DNA sequence: TGTGCCAGCAGCTTAACCAGGGAAGGGGATGGCTACACCTTC.

Remarks on this clonotype: The junction departs from the called germline gene at one end, perhaps through a read error. The chain is built from TRBV5-5 and TRBJ2-3; no clear D. Germline V gene data show CDR1 as SGHKS and CDR2 as YYEKEE (reference sequence). The CDR3 totals 15 residues. The CDR3 DNA follows: TGCGCCAGCAGCCAAGATGCGGCTACCACAGATACGCAGTATTTT. Its protein is CASSQDAATTDTQYF.

This clonotype turned up a few times. The chain carries TRBV3-1 and TRBJ2-2; TRBD2 agrees at 12 bases. Trimming removed 0 bases from V and 6 bases from J; junction bases left unmatched: 5. The CDR3 is made up of 17 amino acids. Germline CDR1 LGHDT, CDR2 YNNKEL (reference sequence). Here the CDR3 reads CASSQEGLAGGPGELFF. The CDR3 coding sequence is TGTGCCAGCAGCCAAGAAGGGCTAGCGGGGGGGCCCGGGGAGCTGTTTTTT.

This clonotype has a count of ten or more. The chain carries TRBV19 and TRBJ2-7; D is possibly TRBD1 or TRBD2 (5 bases each). Trimming took off 3 bases at V and 4 bases at J, with 16 bases between the two ends. The CDR3 extends over 15 amino acids. CDR1 and CDR2 from the germline V gene are LNHDA and SQIVND (reference sequence). The CDR3 DNA sequence: TGTGCCAGTAGTATTCGGGGCCAGACAGTTTACGAGCAGTACTTC. It specifies CASSIRGQTVYEQYF.

J is TRBJ2-2 and V is TRBV10-2; D ambiguous. The CDR3 length is 14 residues. Looked up from germline, CDR1 is WSHSY and CDR2 is SAAADI. V lost 2 bases to trimming and J lost 7 bases, with 11 bases between them. CDR3 residues: CASSEEAVFGELFF. The DNA of the CDR3 is TGCGCCAGCAGTGAGGAGGCTGTCTTCGGGGAGCTGTTTTTT.

The chain joins TRBV10-3 to TRBJ1-1; D is unresolved. Germline V gene lookup returns CDR1 ENHRY and CDR2 SYGVKD. The CDR3 is made up of 15 amino acids. The germline V and J ends were trimmed by 7 bases and 6 bases, with 21 bases remaining between them. CDR3 DNA sequence: TGTGCCATCAAAGATAGGGATTTGAGGTCTGCTGAAGCTTTCTTT. Protein sequence: CAIKDRDLRSAEAFF.

This clonotype was seen at least ten times. The rearrangement joins TRBV7-9 to TRBJ1-2; D is undetermined. CDR3 size: 13 residues. V lost 6 bases and J lost 8, with 16 bases in between. Germline V gene sequence: CDR1 SEHNR, CDR2 FQNEAQ (reference sequence). The CDR3 nucleotides are TGTGCCAGCAGGGATACTGGGGTCCCGGGCTACACCTTC. This gives the protein CASRDTGVPGYTF.

This clonotype was observed many times. This rearrangement joins TRBV5-1 to TRBJ2-1; TRBD2 is a possible D gene (6 bases). With 3 bases removed from V and 4 bases from J, the gap between germline ends came to 14 bases. CDR1 and CDR2 (germline): SGHRS, YFSETQ. CDR3 length equals 15 residues. For the CDR3, the DNA is TGCGCCAGCAGCTCTGGGGCGGGGTCTTACAATGAGCAGTTCTTC. Translating gives CASSSGAGSYNEQFF.

This clonotype was counted a single time. It may be a read error: a sequence one base away is much more abundant. The chain has TRBV7-8 and TRBJ1-6; D perhaps matches TRBD1 (5 bases). This CDR3 spans 15 amino acids. The V gene's germline CDR1 is SGHVS and CDR2 FQNEAQ. CDR3 sequence (DNA): TGTGCCAGCAGCTTAGCTGGGGACTGGGATTCACACCTCCACTTT. It yields the protein CASSLAGDWDSHLHF.

This rearrangement joins TRBV12-3 or TRBV12-4 to TRBJ2-2; D may correspond to TRBD1 or TRBD2 (6 bases each). Trimming left V 3 bases short and J 7 bases short, with 18 bases between. The CDR3 runs 16 residues. CDR3 in amino acids: CASSFSLLGGSGELFF. CDR3 sequence (DNA): TGTGCCAGCAGTTTTTCCCTCCTGGGGGGCAGCGGGGAGCTGTTTTTT.

This clonotype was seen once. The rearrangement links TRBV19 to TRBJ2-3; possibly TRBD1 or TRBD2 for D (6 bases each). The CDR3 spans 14 residues. Germline loops: CDR1 LNHDA, CDR2 SQIVND (reference sequence). Trimming took off 5 bases at V and 5 bases at J, with 14 bases between the two ends. The CDR3: CASSEVGGRDTQYF. CDR3 nucleotide sequence: TGTGCCAGTAGTGAAGTGGGGGGCAGAGATACGCAGTATTTT.

This clonotype has a count of ten or more. This rearrangement joins TRBV5-1 to TRBJ1-2; no clear D. This CDR3 region has 17 residues. Trimming shortened V by 3 bases and J by 0 bases, and 18 bases separated the two germline ends. The germline gives CDR1 SGHRS, CDR2 YFSETQ. The CDR3 DNA is TGCGCCAGCAGCTCGCCCGGCGGGATGATTACTAACTATGGCTACACCTTC. Amino acid sequence: CASSSPGGMITNYGYTF. Drawing the rest from reference TRBV5-1 and TRBJ1-2, the complete variable domain is KAGVTQTPRYLIKTRGQQVTLSCSPISGHRSVSWYQQTPGQGLQFLFEYFSETQRNKGNFPGRFSGRQFSNSRSEMNVSTLELGDSALYLCASSSPGGMITNYGYTFGSGTRLTVV.

The chain has TRBV7-8 and TRBJ1-6, with 9 bases fitting TRBD1. V trimming: 9 bases; J trimming: 8 bases; junction bases outside the gene matches: 11. Germline CDR1 reads SGHVS; CDR2 reads FQNEAQ. This CDR3 contains 15 residues. The CDR3 spells CASSIGDRVYSPLHF. The CDR3 DNA reads TGTGCCAGTAGTATAGGGGACAGGGTGTATTCACCCCTCCACTTT.